These 15 T cell receptor beta chains were all obtained from the same sample, sequenced in a study of blood T cell repertoires in COVID-19. The method was immunoSEQ multiplex PCR; TCRdb's version includes in-frame clones alone and lacks a portion of them. Here the sample spans roughly 30,000 clones, 81% being singletons. Sequencing was done on a sample of peripheral blood. These receptors were obtained from a woman aged 55-69 years with acute or convalescent COVID-19.

The genes are TRBV2 and TRBJ1-2; weak D call: TRBD1 (6 bases). The germline V gene encodes CDR1 SNHLY and CDR2 FYNNEI. The germline V and J ends were trimmed by 5 bases and 4 bases, with 8 bases remaining between them. CDR3 length: 12 amino acids. CDR3 DNA: TGTGCCAGCAGTCGGGGGGCCTATGGCTACACCTTC. It encodes CASSRGAYGYTF.

The rearrangement uses TRBV2 and TRBJ2-2; D uncertain. Trimming stripped 3 bases from V and 6 bases from J, with 17 bases between. This CDR3 is built from 16 residues. Germline V gene data show CDR1 as SNHLY and CDR2 as FYNNEI. In nucleotides, the CDR3 is TGTGCCAGCAGTGACGCCGGAGATCTCGCATCCGGGGAGCTGTTTTTT. Its protein is CASSDAGDLASGELFF.

The V and J genes are TRBV24-1 and TRBJ2-5, with 10 bases lining up with TRBD2. The CDR3 covers 15 residues. The germline V gene has CDR1 KGHDR and CDR2 SFDVKD. With V trimmed by 5 bases and J by 0 bases, 2 bases remained unmatched. CDR3 loop: CATSVSGGYQETQYF. The CDR3, as DNA: TGTGCCACCAGTGTTAGCGGGGGGTACCAAGAGACCCAGTACTTC.

The chain has TRBV3-1 (or the pseudogene TRBV3-2) and TRBJ1-2; TRBD1 matches 7 bases. This CDR3 is built from 14 residues. Looked up from germline, CDR1 is LGHDT and CDR2 is YNNKEL (reference sequence). V was clipped by 1 base and J by 7 bases; unmatched bases: 6. CDR3 sequence reads: CASSQAEGAGGYTF. CDR3 in DNA: TGTGCCAGCAGCCAAGCGGAGGGGGCAGGTGGCTACACCTTC.

There are a few counts of this clone. This chain joins TRBV29-1 and TRBJ2-3, with 10 nucleotides matching TRBD2. CDR1 SQVTM and CDR2 ANQGSEA come from the germline V gene. CDR3 length: 15 amino acids. The V and J ends lost 4 bases and 1 base, in that order; junction bases with no gene match: 5. The CDR3 DNA follows: TGCAGCGTTGGATCTAGCGGGGGCCGCACAGATACGCAGTATTTT. Translation: CSVGSSGGRTDTQYF.

The rearrangement joins TRBV5-1 to TRBJ1-4; D is ambiguous. There are 15 residues in the CDR3. V lost 0 bases and J 5 bases, leaving 11 bases between the germline ends. The germline gives CDR1 SGHRS, CDR2 YFSETQ. The CDR3 DNA reads as TGCGCCAGCAGCTTGGGCAGGATGCGAAATGAAAAACTGTTTTTT. As protein: CASSLGRMRNEKLFF. Full variable domain (outside the CDR3, taken from reference TRBV5-1 and TRBJ1-4): KAGVTQTPRYLIKTRGQQVTLSCSPISGHRSVSWYQQTPGQGLQFLFEYFSETQRNKGNFPGRFSGRQFSNSRSEMNVSTLELGDSALYLCASSLGRMRNEKLFFGSGTQLSVL.

This clone was recorded once. V is TRBV5-1 and J is TRBJ2-5; D is possibly TRBD1 (6 bases). Germline CDR1 and CDR2: SGHRS and YFSETQ. The CDR3 spans 15 residues. With 4 bases removed from V and 0 bases from J, the gap between germline ends came to 13 bases. The CDR3 protein is CASSTNGQYQETQYF. As DNA, the CDR3 is TGCGCCAGCAGCACCAATGGACAGTACCAAGAGACCCAGTACTTC.

This rearrangement joins TRBV7-3 to TRBJ2-1; 9 bases map to TRBD2. The CDR3 is made up of 15 amino acids. Germline V lookup: CDR1 SGHTA, CDR2 FQGTGA. V shed 5 bases and J 9 bases; nucleotides not matched to a gene: 11. Here the CDR3 DNA reads TGTGCCAGCAGCCCCTCCCTAGCGGGGCCAGGTGAGCAGTTCTTC. Translating it yields CASSPSLAGPGEQFF.

The chain recombines TRBV5-5 with TRBJ2-5; D call uncertain. The CDR3 covers 14 residues. Per the germline V gene, CDR1 is SGHKS and CDR2 is YYEKEE (reference sequence). V lost 1 base, J lost 4 bases, and 11 bases lay in between. The CDR3 loop reads CASSLYPSGETQYF. The CDR3 coding sequence is TGTGCCAGCAGCTTGTATCCATCGGGAGAGACCCAGTACTTC. Supplemented by reference TRBV5-5 and TRBJ2-5, the full variable domain reads DAGVTQSPTHLIKTRGQQVTLRCSPISGHKSVSWYQQVLGQGPQFIFQYYEKEERGRGNFPDRFSARQFPNYSSELNVNALLLGDSALYLCASSLYPSGETQYFGPGTRLLVL.

The CDR3 DNA follows: TGCAGTGCTAGTAGAGCAAGGAGCTCCTACAATGAGCAGTTCTTC. This encodes CSASRARSSYNEQFF. The rearrangement links TRBV20-1 to TRBJ2-1; D remains unclear. Germline V gene data show CDR1 as DFQATT and CDR2 as SNEGSKA (reference sequence). With 3 bases removed from V and 0 bases from J, the gap between germline ends came to 12 bases. The CDR3 covers 15 residues.

Written as DNA, the CDR3 is TGTGCCAGCAGTCGTCCCCACAAGCGGGGAAGCACAGATACGCAGTATTTT. As protein: CASSRPHKRGSTDTQYF. V gene TRBV7-9 combines with J gene TRBJ2-3; 7 nucleotides agree with TRBD2. Germline V gene data show CDR1 as SEHNR and CDR2 as FQNEAQ (reference sequence). Trimming cost V 6 bases and J 0 bases; bases outside gene matches: 12. CDR3 length equals 17 residues. Full variable domain (missing parts from reference TRBV7-9 and TRBJ2-3): DTGVSQNPRHKITKRGQNVTFRCDPISEHNRLYWYRQTLGQGPEFLTYFQNEAQLEKSRLLSDRFSAERPKGSFSTLEIQRTEQGDSAMYLCASSRPHKRGSTDTQYFGPGTRLTVL.

The CDR3 is CASTPASGNTGELFF. The CDR3, as DNA: TGTGCCAGCACCCCGGCTAGCGGGAACACCGGGGAGCTGTTTTTT. The chain joins TRBV28 to TRBJ2-2; 7 bases line up with TRBD2. CDR3 length: 15 residues. Unmatched junction bases numbered 6, after V lost 7 bases and J lost 1 base. The germline CDR1 and CDR2 sequences are MDHEN and SYDVKM.

The chain recombines TRBV18 with TRBJ2-3; D unclear. Germline CDR1 KGHSH, CDR2 LQKENI. V was cut by 3 bases and J by 0 bases, with 4 bases left in between. CDR3 size: 13 residues. CDR3 protein: CASSPGSTDTQYF. The CDR3 region has the DNA TGTGCCAGCTCACCGGGCAGCACAGATACGCAGTATTTT.

The sample holds a few counts of this clone. The J gene is TRBJ1-6, the V gene TRBV15; the D is unclear. V shed 0 bases and J shed 5 bases, with 5 bases lying between them. This CDR3 has 14 residues. From germline, CDR1 is LNHNV and CDR2 YYDKDF (reference sequence). CDR3 region: CATSRDSNNSPLHF. The CDR3 DNA reads as TGTGCCACCAGCAGAGATAGTAATAATTCACCCCTCCACTTT.

The J gene is TRBJ2-2, the V gene TRBV4-1, with TRBD1 matching over 12 bases. Trimming cost V 1 base and J 7 bases; bases outside gene matches: 1. The germline V gene encodes CDR1 MGHRA and CDR2 YSYEKL. CDR3 size: 15 residues. DNA for the CDR3: TGCGCCAGCAGCCAAGGGGACAGGGGGCTCGGGGAGCTGTTTTTT. It translates to CASSQGDRGLGELFF.